What follows are 24 T cell receptor beta chains derived from one specimen sequenced in a study of T cells expressing NK-cell markers (dated by TCRdb to about 2020). The library was prepared using 5' RACE. Reads for this sample came from an Illumina HiSeq 2000. Based on TCRdb reprocessing of the reads, there is one entry per CDR3 protein sequence, and DNA is missing. This sample's table contains around 100,000 distinct CDR3 sequences. The ten largest clones add up to around a sixth of the sample. Sequencing used blood T cells: a sorted CD56 or NKG2C T cell subset, CD4+ or CD8+ T cells, or bulk PBMC T cells (not recorded which). These receptors originate from a woman between 18 and 75 years old in good health.

This chain joins TRBV20-1 and TRBJ2-2; absent DNA, TCRdb's TRBD1 call cannot be checked. The V gene's germline CDR1 is DFQATT and CDR2 SNEGSKA (reference sequence). The CDR3 covers 17 residues. The CDR3 region is CSARPLERSWDTGELFF.

V is TRBV2 and J is TRBJ2-1; there is no DNA to check the TCRdb D call of TRBD1. The CDR3 has 12 residues. CDR1 is SNHLY, CDR2 FYNNEI, per germline. The CDR3 here is CASRAWPGEQFF.

This sequence joins TRBV5-5 and TRBJ2-3. The CDR3 loop spans 14 amino acids. Germline V CDR1 and CDR2: SGHKS, YYEKEE (reference sequence). The CDR3 loop is CASSLAVFTDTQYF.

The chain uses TRBV27 and TRBJ2-7; no DNA is available, so the TRBD1 call from TCRdb remains unchecked. CDR3 length equals 14 residues. Looked up from germline, CDR1 is MNHEY and CDR2 is SMNVEV (reference sequence). This chain's CDR3 is CASRDRGFTYEQYF.

The V and J genes are TRBV20-1 and TRBJ2-7. This CDR3 has 14 residues. In germline, CDR1 is DFQATT, CDR2 SNEGSKA (reference sequence). CDR3 protein: CSARDFRELYEQYF.

This chain uses TRBV19 with TRBJ1-1; TCRdb indicates TRBD1, and absent DNA this call remains unverified. CDR3 size: 15 residues. The V gene's germline CDR1 is LNHDA and CDR2 SQIVND (reference sequence). The CDR3 reads CASSTAPTLIAEAFF.

The J gene is TRBJ2-6, the V gene TRBV3-1. Germline CDR1 LGHDT, CDR2 YNNKEL (reference sequence). The CDR3 extends over 16 amino acids. CDR3 region: CASSQVGESGANVLTF. Full variable domain (missing parts from reference TRBV3-1 and TRBJ2-6): DTAVSQTPKYLVTQMGNDKSIKCEQNLGHDTMYWYKQDSKKFLKIMFSYNNKELIINETVPNRFSPKSPDKAHLNLHINSLELGDSAVYFCASSQVGESGANVLTFGAGSRLTVL.

The chain's CDR3 is CASSQDGGNEQFF. The chain is built from TRBV4-3 and TRBJ2-1; TCRdb's D call, TRBD1, is unchecked because there is no DNA. Germline lookup yields CDR1 LGHNA and CDR2 YSLEER. The CDR3 contains 13 residues.

This sequence joins TRBV12-1 and TRBJ2-1; TCRdb designates TRBD1, a call that cannot be tested without DNA. TRBV12-1 is a pseudogene. The CDR3 consists of 15 residues. This chain's CDR3 is CASSLYPLSGNEQFF.

CDR3 sequence: CASSQDKDFRYEQYF. This chain uses TRBV4-3 with TRBJ2-7; TCRdb designates TRBD2, a call that cannot be tested without DNA. The CDR3 has 15 residues. Looked up from germline, CDR1 is LGHNA and CDR2 is YSLEER.

This sequence joins TRBV6-2 or TRBV6-3 and TRBJ2-7. The CDR3 length is 11 residues. Germline V CDR1 and CDR2: MNHEY, SVGEGT. CDR3 in amino acids: CASSYFYEQYF.

V is TRBV7-9 and J is TRBJ2-3; the D call of TRBD2 rests on TCRdb alone, since no DNA is present to check it. Germline V gene sequence: CDR1 SEHNR, CDR2 FQNEAQ (reference sequence). CDR3 length: 17 amino acids. The chain's CDR3 is CASSFLAGGFRTDTQYF.

The chain uses TRBV29-1 and TRBJ2-5. Per germline, CDR1 SQVTM and CDR2 ANQGSEA. The CDR3 is 12 residues long. The CDR3 spells CSVLRPTGTQYF. Based on the CDR3 plus reference TRBV29-1 and TRBJ2-5, the full variable domain is SAVISQKPSRDICQRGTSLTIQCQVDSQVTMMFWYRQQPGQSLTLIATANQGSEATYESGFVIDKFPISRPNLTFSTLTVSNMSPEDSSIYLCSVLRPTGTQYFGPGTRLLVL.

The chain combines TRBV9 with TRBJ2-7; there is no DNA to check the TCRdb D call of TRBD2. The length of the CDR3 is 14 residues. Germline CDR1 SGDLS, CDR2 YYNGEE. CDR3 region: CASSPVAGNYEQYF.

The chain combines TRBV5-1 with TRBJ2-1. Germline V gene lookup returns CDR1 SGHRS and CDR2 YFSETQ. There are 12 residues in the CDR3. The CDR3 spells CASSPSGYEQFF.

CDR3 residues: CASSTGNYGYTF. The chain uses TRBV12-3 or TRBV12-4 and TRBJ1-2. The CDR3 has 12 amino acids.

The chain uses TRBV4-1 and TRBJ2-3; the D call of TRBD1 rests on TCRdb alone, since no DNA is present to check it. The germline gives CDR1 MGHRA, CDR2 YSYEKL. The CDR3 consists of 15 residues. Here the CDR3 reads CASSQDGQVTDTQYF.

This chain uses TRBV19 with TRBJ2-1; TCRdb indicates TRBD1, and absent DNA this call remains unverified. This CDR3 spans 15 amino acids. CDR1 is LNHDA, CDR2 SQIVND, per germline (reference sequence). The CDR3 is CASSIVPGPYNEQFF.

The V gene is TRBV20-1, the J gene TRBJ2-5; TCRdb designates TRBD1, a call that cannot be tested without DNA. CDR1 and CDR2 from the germline V gene are DFQATT and SNEGSKA (reference sequence). This CDR3 comprises 15 residues. The CDR3 loop reads CSALDGGHGKETQYF.

The genes are TRBV19 and TRBJ2-7. The germline V gene encodes CDR1 LNHDA and CDR2 SQIVND (reference sequence). The CDR3 runs to 12 residues. This CDR3 reads CASSSDLYEQYF.

The chain employs TRBV7-9 and TRBJ2-2; TCRdb names TRBD1, which stays unverified in the absence of DNA. The CDR3 covers 15 residues. Germline V gives CDR1 SEHNR, CDR2 FQNEAQ (reference sequence). The CDR3 region is CASSLGDSLTGELFF.

The chain recombines TRBV3-1 with TRBJ2-4; TCRdb reports TRBD1, a call that lacks DNA to check it against. The germline V gene encodes CDR1 LGHDT and CDR2 YNNKEL (reference sequence). The CDR3 has 14 residues. The CDR3 reads CASSHLLTGNIQYF.

The chain recombines TRBV11-2 with TRBJ2-1; the D call from TCRdb, TRBD1, cannot be confirmed without DNA. Germline V CDR1 and CDR2: SGHAT, FQNNGV. CDR3 length: 16 residues. The CDR3 here is CASSAPRSAMGNEQFF.

The chain joins TRBV29-1 to TRBJ2-2; TCRdb proposes TRBD1, but this gene call is untestable without DNA. The CDR3 loop spans 13 amino acids. The germline CDR1 and CDR2 sequences are SQVTM and ANQGSEA. The CDR3 loop is CSPGTGRAGELFF.